This T cell receptor beta chain was sequenced during a study of cytomegalovirus exposure and HLA in healthy donors. Study-wide points: The likely origin of a cluster of highly shared sequence variants was a sequencing artifact.

13 Jbeta primers and 60 Vbeta primers were used for the PCR. Measured with immunoSEQ multiplex PCR; TCRdb has only the in-frame clones, and not every one. Among approximately 110,000 clones listed, around 70% were seen once. Regarding this clone: Antigen: not known.

The germline CDR1 and CDR2 sequences are SQVTM and ANQGSEA. This CDR3 region has 14 residues. V lost 7 bases, J lost 7 bases, and 12 bases stayed unmatched. The chain carries TRBV29-1 and TRBJ2-1, with TRBD2 matching 8 bases. Sequencing was done on a sample of PBMCs. The receptor comes from a man between 40 and 49 years old in good health and CMV-seropositive. Written as DNA, the CDR3 is TGCAGCGCCTCAGCGGGAGTAGCGGGTAATGAGCAGTTCTTC. This gives the protein CSASAGVAGNEQFF.